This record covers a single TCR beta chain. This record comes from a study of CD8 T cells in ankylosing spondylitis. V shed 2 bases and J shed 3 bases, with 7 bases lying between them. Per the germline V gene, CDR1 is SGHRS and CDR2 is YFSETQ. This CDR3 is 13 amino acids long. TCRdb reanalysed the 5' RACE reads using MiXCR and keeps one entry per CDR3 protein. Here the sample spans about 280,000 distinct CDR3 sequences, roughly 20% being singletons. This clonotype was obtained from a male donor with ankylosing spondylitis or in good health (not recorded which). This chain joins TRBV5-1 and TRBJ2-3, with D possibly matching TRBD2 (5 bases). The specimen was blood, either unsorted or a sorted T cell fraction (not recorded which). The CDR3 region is CASSLAVTDTQYF. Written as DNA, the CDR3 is TGCGCCAGCAGCTTAGCGGTTACAGATACGCAGTATTTT.